This T cell receptor (beta chain) was recorded in a study of T cells in Graves' hyperthyroidism and ophthalmopathy. The study included ophthalmopathy patients with Clinical Activity Score at least 3, NOSPECS grade at least 4 and duration under 3 months. Each diagnosis drew on symptoms, thyroxine, TRAb, thyroid ultrasound and orbital computed tomography findings. V lost 1 base and J lost 0, with 9 bases in between. The germline gives CDR1 KGHSH, CDR2 LQKENI. This CDR3 region has 16 residues. RNA transcripts provided the source from which TCR beta CDR3 regions were amplified. TCR CDR3 regions were first amplified by RT-PCR with HTBI primers. TCRdb fed the multiplex PCR reads into MiXCR, producing one record per CDR3 protein. The sample includes hundreds of thousands of distinct CDR3 sequences, around 22% of them seen just once.

Sample: blood. The clonotype was recovered from a man in his thirties or forties with Graves' ophthalmopathy. The chain uses TRBV18 and TRBJ1-4, with D uncertain. CDR3 in amino acids: CASSPRLGATNEKLFF. The CDR3 DNA reads TGTGCCAGCTCACCACGATTGGGAGCAACTAATGAAAAACTGTTTTTT. Based on the CDR3 plus reference TRBV18 and TRBJ1-4, the full variable domain is NAGVMQNPRHLVRRRGQEARLRCSPMKGHSHVYWYRQLPEEGLKFMVYLQKENIIDESGMPKERFSAEFPKEGPSILRIQQVVRGDSAAYFCASSPRLGATNEKLFFGSGTQLSVL.